The clone carrying this T cell receptor beta chain was picked up a small number of times. Its antigen is unidentified. This specimen comes from a study of immune evolution from preneoplasia to lung adenocarcinoma. Resections took place in Japan or China from 2014 to 2017. Macro-dissection enriched premalignant or tumor cells before nucleic acid extraction. Germline CDR1 SNHLY, CDR2 FYNNEI. The trim removed 5 bases at V and 8 bases at J, leaving 6 bases unmatched. The CDR3 has 13 residues. Clones were read by immunoSEQ multiplex PCR, and TCRdb kept only the in-frame ones, dropping some. The sample lists approximately 11,000 clones, roughly 89% occurring once. Study-wide points: T cell clonality was higher in KRAS-mutant than EGFR-mutant or wild-type nodules. From normal lung to invasive adenocarcinoma, top clone frequencies appeared to decrease.

Sequences were obtained from FFPE invasive lung adenocarcinoma tissue. This clonotype originated in a person aged 70 to 85 with invasive lung adenocarcinoma. This chain joins TRBV2 and TRBJ1-1; TRBD1 matches 9 bases. CDR3 coding DNA: TGTGCCAGCAGTTGGACAGGGGAGGAAGAAGCTTTCTTT. Translation gives CASSWTGEEEAFF.